This is a list of T cell receptor beta chains from one sample in a study of identical twins. Each CDR3 protein gets one entry after TCRdb re-called the 5' RACE reads with MiXCR. Of some 730,000 distinct CDR3 sequences in the sample, 18% were seen once. These data also featured in a second study, about T cells expressing NK-cell markers.

Material for sequencing was PBMCs. All receptors come from a woman under 30 in good health. CDR3s include the opening cysteine and the closing phenylalanine or tryptophan. The order of the fields is CDR3 protein, CDR3 DNA, J gene, clone size, V gene, D gene. The D gene is left open where the match is weak. Some rows have no size entry. The others give once, few or many, or a class for an expanded clone.

CDR3aa: CASNRGGAYNEQFF
CDR3nt: TGTGCCAGCAACCGGGGGGGGGCCTACAATGAGCAGTTCTTC
j_gene: TRBJ2-1
abundance: many
v_gene: TRBV3-1
d_gene: TRBD2

CDR3aa: CAISESSEGYTF
CDR3nt: TGTGCCATCAGTGAGTCGTCAGAGGGCTACACCTTC
j_gene: TRBJ1-2
abundance: few
v_gene: TRBV10-3
d_gene: NA

CDR3aa: CSARVHIGPSKNIQYF
CDR3nt: TGCAGTGCTAGGGTACACATAGGGCCGAGTAAAAACATTCAGTACTTC
j_gene: TRBJ2-4
abundance: NA
v_gene: TRBV20-1
d_gene: NA

CDR3aa: CSVVLAGFSYEQYF
CDR3nt: TGCAGCGTTGTACTAGCGGGATTTTCCTACGAGCAGTACTTC
j_gene: TRBJ2-7
abundance: few
v_gene: TRBV29-1
d_gene: TRBD2

CDR3aa: CASRFRTGGRSTGELFF
CDR3nt: TGTGCCAGCAGGTTTCGTACGGGCGGGAGGTCGACCGGGGAGCTGTTTTTT
j_gene: TRBJ2-2
abundance: few
v_gene: TRBV12-3/TRBV12-4
d_gene: TRBD2

CDR3aa: CASSLKGLAKNIQYF
CDR3nt: TGTGCCAGCAGCTTAAAAGGCCTAGCCAAAAACATTCAGTACTTC
j_gene: TRBJ2-4
abundance: few
v_gene: TRBV11-2
d_gene: NA

CDR3aa: CASRLAGGRNEQFF
CDR3nt: TGTGCTAGCCGTTTAGCGGGAGGGCGAAATGAGCAGTTCTTC
j_gene: TRBJ2-1
abundance: many
v_gene: TRBV12-5
d_gene: TRBD2

CDR3aa: CSVEGVGQEQYF
CDR3nt: TGCAGCGTTGAGGGGGTAGGTCAAGAGCAGTACTTC
j_gene: TRBJ2-7
abundance: few
v_gene: TRBV29-1
d_gene: NA

CDR3aa: CSARLGDEQYF
CDR3nt: TGCAGTGCTAGGCTGGGGGACGAGCAGTACTTC
j_gene: TRBJ2-7
abundance: few
v_gene: TRBV20-1
d_gene: NA

CDR3aa: CSARDGRTANTEAFF
CDR3nt: TGCAGTGCTAGAGATGGTAGGACAGCTAACACTGAAGCTTTCTTT
j_gene: TRBJ1-1
abundance: NA
v_gene: TRBV20-1
d_gene: NA

CDR3aa: CASSPHRGVEQFF
CDR3nt: TGTGCCAGCAGTCCCCACCGGGGGGTTGAGCAGTTCTTC
j_gene: TRBJ2-1
abundance: few
v_gene: TRBV7-2
d_gene: TRBD2

CDR3aa: CASSMGVSGTYEQYF
CDR3nt: TGTGCCAGTAGTATGGGGGTTAGCGGAACCTACGAGCAGTACTTC
j_gene: TRBJ2-7
abundance: NA
v_gene: TRBV19
d_gene: NA

CDR3aa: CASSWGLIADHKNIQYF
CDR3nt: TGTGCCAGCAGCTGGGGGTTAATAGCGGATCACAAAAACATTCAGTACTTC
j_gene: TRBJ2-4
abundance: NA
v_gene: TRBV5-5
d_gene: NA

CDR3aa: CASSSLETAKSYEQYF
CDR3nt: TGCGCCAGCAGCTCCCTAGAGACAGCCAAGTCCTACGAGCAGTACTTC
j_gene: TRBJ2-7
abundance: few
v_gene: TRBV5-1
d_gene: NA

CDR3aa: CASSLGPPGTEAFF
CDR3nt: TGCGCCAGCAGCTTGGGGCCCCCGGGGACTGAAGCTTTCTTT
j_gene: TRBJ1-1
abundance: few
v_gene: TRBV5-1
d_gene: NA

CDR3aa: CASSYPGQGSFF
CDR3nt: TGTGCCAGCAGTTACCCCGGACAGGGGAGTTTTTTT
j_gene: TRBJ1-4
abundance: few
v_gene: TRBV6-6
d_gene: TRBD1

CDR3aa: CASSLALGTATYEQYF
CDR3nt: TGCGCCAGCAGCTTGGCCTTGGGGACCGCCACCTACGAGCAGTACTTC
j_gene: TRBJ2-7
abundance: few
v_gene: TRBV5-1
d_gene: NA

CDR3aa: CASSLHPDPGAKGRYGYTF
CDR3nt: TGTGCCAGCAGCCTGCACCCCGACCCGGGGGCCAAGGGACGATATGGCTACACCTTC
j_gene: TRBJ1-2
abundance: few
v_gene: TRBV9
d_gene: NA

CDR3aa: CASSYSILAGHEQFF
CDR3nt: TGTGCCAGCAGTTACTCGATCCTAGCTGGCCATGAGCAGTTCTTC
j_gene: TRBJ2-1
abundance: NA
v_gene: TRBV6-2/TRBV6-3
d_gene: NA

CDR3aa: CASSFSPLGGRGTEAFF
CDR3nt: TGTGCCAGCAGCTTTAGCCCTCTAGGGGGTAGAGGCACTGAAGCTTTCTTT
j_gene: TRBJ1-1
abundance: few
v_gene: TRBV7-2
d_gene: NA